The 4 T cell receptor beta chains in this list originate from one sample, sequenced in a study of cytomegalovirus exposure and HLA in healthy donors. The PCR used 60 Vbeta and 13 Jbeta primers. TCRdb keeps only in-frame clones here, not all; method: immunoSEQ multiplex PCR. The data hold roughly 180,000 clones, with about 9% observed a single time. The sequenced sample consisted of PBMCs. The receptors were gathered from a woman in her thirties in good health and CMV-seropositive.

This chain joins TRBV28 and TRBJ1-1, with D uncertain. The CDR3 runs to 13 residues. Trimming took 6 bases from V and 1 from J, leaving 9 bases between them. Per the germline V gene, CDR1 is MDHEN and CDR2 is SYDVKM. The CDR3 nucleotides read TGTGCCAGCAGCTTGGGCCGGAACACTGAAGCTTTCTTT. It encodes CASSLGRNTEAFF.

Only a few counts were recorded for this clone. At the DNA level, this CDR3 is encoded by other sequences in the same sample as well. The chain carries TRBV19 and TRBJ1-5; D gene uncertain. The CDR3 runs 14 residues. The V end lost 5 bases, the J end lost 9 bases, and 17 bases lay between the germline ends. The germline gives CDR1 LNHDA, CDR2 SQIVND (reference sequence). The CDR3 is CASSRPSGARPQHF. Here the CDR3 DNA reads TGTGCCAGTAGTCGCCCCTCGGGAGCGAGGCCCCAGCATTTT.

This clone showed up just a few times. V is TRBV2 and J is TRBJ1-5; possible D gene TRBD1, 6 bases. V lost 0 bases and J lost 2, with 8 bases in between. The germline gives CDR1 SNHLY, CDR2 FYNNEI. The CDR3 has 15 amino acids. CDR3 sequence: CASSEAPGGNQPQHF. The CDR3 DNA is TGTGCCAGCAGTGAAGCGCCAGGGGGCAATCAGCCCCAGCATTTT.

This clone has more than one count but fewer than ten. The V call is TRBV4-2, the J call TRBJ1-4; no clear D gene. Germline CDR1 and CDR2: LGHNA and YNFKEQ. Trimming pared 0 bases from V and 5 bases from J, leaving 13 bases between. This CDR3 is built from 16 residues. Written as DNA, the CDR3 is TGTGCCAGCAGCCAAGATGCCGGGAGTGTGAATGAAAAACTGTTTTTT. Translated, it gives CASSQDAGSVNEKLFF.